The entry that follows covers one T cell receptor beta chain sequence. The antigen is not known. The data derive from a study of CD8+ T cells in alopecia areata. Whole-study findings and limits: The study found TCR sharing across patients less clear than in mice, possibly for HLA reasons. Lesional scalp, notably in alopecia totalis/universalis, had clonality above that of normal scalp. Scalp and blood samples kept many expanded lesional clones throughout tofacitinib.

Germline V gene sequence: CDR1 SNHLY, CDR2 FYNNEI. This CDR3 spans 19 amino acids. Trimming cost V 1 base and J 3 bases; bases outside gene matches: 6. The treatment: oral pan-JAK inhibitor, 5-10 mg twice daily. Reverse transcribed after extraction, RNA yielded cDNA as the sequencing template. Measured with immunoSEQ multiplex PCR; TCRdb has only the in-frame clones, and not every one. The table has hundreds of thousands of clones, 35% to 45% seen once. The receptor was derived from a human donor with alopecia areata. The sequencing here drew on CD4+ T cells sorted from blood, taken at approximately week 30, from a patient treated with tofacitinib. The chain couples TRBV2 to TRBJ2-6, with 13 bases fitting TRBD2. DNA of the CDR3: TGTGCCAGCAGTGAAGGGTGGACTAGCGGGAGTAGTGGGGCCAACGTCCTGACTTTC. Its translation: CASSEGWTSGSSGANVLTF.